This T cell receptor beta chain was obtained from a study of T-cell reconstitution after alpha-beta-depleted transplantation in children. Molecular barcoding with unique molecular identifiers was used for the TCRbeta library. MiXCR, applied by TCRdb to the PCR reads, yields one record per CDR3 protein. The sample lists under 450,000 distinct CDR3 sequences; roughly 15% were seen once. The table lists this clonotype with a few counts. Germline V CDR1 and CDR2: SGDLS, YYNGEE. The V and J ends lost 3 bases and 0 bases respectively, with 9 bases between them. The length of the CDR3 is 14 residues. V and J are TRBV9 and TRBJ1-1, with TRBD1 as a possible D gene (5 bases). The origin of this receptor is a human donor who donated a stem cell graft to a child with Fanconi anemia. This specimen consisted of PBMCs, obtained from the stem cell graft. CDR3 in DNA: TGTGCCAGCAGCGCCACGACAGTGAACACTGAAGCTTTCTTT. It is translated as CASSATTVNTEAFF.